The text below deals with one TCR beta chain. Its cognate antigen is unknown. A multiplex PCR was run with 60 Vbeta primers and 13 Jbeta primers. This table comes from immunoSEQ multiplex PCR, and its TCRdb copy is limited to in-frame clones, with some not included. The sample consists of 200,000 to 250,000 clones, roughly 80% of them appearing once. Germline V gene lookup returns CDR1 SGHVS and CDR2 FQNEAQ. Deletions cut 4 bases from V and 5 bases from J, with 20 bases between. The CDR3 covers 16 residues. The source of the sample is a study of cytomegalovirus exposure and HLA in healthy donors. Findings of the study overall: Cytomegalovirus-associated TCR beta chains were listed, numbering around 150. As a later analysis showed, a missense DCLRE1C variant was linked to trimming of TCR beta V- and J-genes.

V gene TRBV7-8 combines with J gene TRBJ1-1; D is ambiguous. The specimen was PBMCs. The clonotype comes from a woman aged 25 to 39 in good health and CMV-seronegative. The CDR3 nucleotides read TGTGCCAGCAGCTCGGGAATGATAGGTAGGGCGACTGAAGCTTTCTTT. It yields the protein CASSSGMIGRATEAFF.